The clone carrying this T cell receptor (beta chain) appeared a single time. The antigen remains undetermined. Germline V lookup: CDR1 SGHTA, CDR2 FQGTGA. V lost 5 bases to trimming and J lost 1 base, with 12 bases between them. CDR3 length equals 14 residues. This sample was included in a study of T cells after posttransplantation cyclophosphamide. Overall study results and limits: Later blood repertoires were often dominated by clones from the donor CD8+ memory compartment. TRB overlap between skin or GI tissue T cells and blood was limited.

Profiled with immunoSEQ multiplex PCR; TCRdb holds only in-frame clones, not every one. In the table there are tens of thousands of clones, 70% to 90% of which are singletons. The chain links TRBV7-3 to TRBJ2-7, with D perhaps TRBD1 (6 bases). The sample consisted of PBMCs. The clonotype was recovered from a woman aged 40 to 50 with a blood cancer, CMV-positive, and with a related stem cell donor. The CDR3 DNA sequence: TGTGCCAGCAGCCCTGACAGGTCATCCTACGAGCAGTACTTC. Its translation: CASSPDRSSYEQYF.